This is a list of T cell receptor beta chains from one sample in a study of blood T cell repertoires in COVID-19. Profiled with immunoSEQ multiplex PCR; TCRdb holds only in-frame clones, not every one. The sample yields approximately 120,000 clones, around 77% seen once. Source material: peripheral blood. The receptors here all came from a human donor in a cohort sampled during active COVID-19. Each CDR3 is given with its conserved first and last residue. The order of the fields is clone size, J gene, D gene, V gene, CDR3 protein, CDR3 DNA. A D gene is named only where the DNA matches it firmly. Size is stated for part of the rows, as once, few or many counts, or as a class when the clone is expanded.

.,TRBJ1-1,.,TRBV27,CASSGAGVSNTEAFF,TGTGCCAGCAGTGGAGCAGGGGTCTCGAACACTGAAGCTTTCTTT
.,TRBJ1-2,.,TRBV27,CASSLKGNSVGYTF,TGTGCCAGCAGTTTAAAGGGGAATAGTGTTGGCTACACCTTC
few,TRBJ1-2,.,TRBV2,CASNQDSLYGYTF,TGTGCCAGCAATCAAGACAGCCTCTATGGCTACACCTTC
.,TRBJ1-4,TRBD1,TRBV6-5,CASTDRDRRNEKLFF,TGTGCCAGCACCGACCGGGACAGACGGAATGAAAAACTGTTTTTT
once,TRBJ2-1,TRBD1,TRBV24-1,CARPTGTGTYNEQFF,TGTGCCAGACCTACCGGGACAGGGACCTACAATGAGCAGTTCTTC
.,TRBJ2-7,.,TRBV28,CASSHAYEQYF,TGTGCCAGCAGTCATGCCTACGAGCAGTACTTC
.,TRBJ2-2,TRBD1,TRBV19,CASSTGQGNTGELFF,TGTGCCAGTAGTACGGGACAGGGTAACACCGGGGAGCTGTTTTTT
.,TRBJ2-5,TRBD1,TRBV6-5,CASRIVGDRGETQYF,TGTGCCAGCAGGATAGTTGGGGACAGGGGGGAGACCCAGTACTTC
.,TRBJ1-3,.,TRBV15,CATSREGRSGNTIYF,TGTGCCACCAGCAGAGAAGGGAGATCCGGAAACACCATATATTTT
.,TRBJ1-5,.,TRBV28,CASTPYSNQPQHF,TGTGCCAGCACCCCCTATAGCAATCAGCCCCAGCATTTT
.,TRBJ1-1,.,TRBV28,CATRTAEAFF,TGTGCCACCAGGACAGCTGAAGCTTTCTTT
.,TRBJ2-1,.,TRBV14,CASSREAVFSYNEQFF,TGTGCCAGCAGCCGAGAAGCGGTGTTCTCCTACAATGAGCAGTTCTTC